This T cell receptor beta chain is drawn from a study of control samples from healthy donors and cancer patients. This table comes from immunoSEQ multiplex PCR, and its TCRdb copy is limited to in-frame clones, with some not included. The data show about 120,000 clones, with roughly 87% seen just once and more than 6.5% held by the top ten. V shed 4 bases and J 12 bases; nucleotides not matched to a gene: 8. Per germline, CDR1 SGHNT and CDR2 YENEEA. This CDR3 has 16 amino acids. Material: blood. The chain couples TRBV11-3 to TRBJ2-2; TRBD2 agrees at 16 bases. The TCR originated in a middle-aged man in good health. CDR3: CASSSSSGLAGGKLFF. DNA for the CDR3: TGTGCCAGCAGCTCCTCCTCGGGACTAGCGGGGGGGAAGCTGTTTTTT.